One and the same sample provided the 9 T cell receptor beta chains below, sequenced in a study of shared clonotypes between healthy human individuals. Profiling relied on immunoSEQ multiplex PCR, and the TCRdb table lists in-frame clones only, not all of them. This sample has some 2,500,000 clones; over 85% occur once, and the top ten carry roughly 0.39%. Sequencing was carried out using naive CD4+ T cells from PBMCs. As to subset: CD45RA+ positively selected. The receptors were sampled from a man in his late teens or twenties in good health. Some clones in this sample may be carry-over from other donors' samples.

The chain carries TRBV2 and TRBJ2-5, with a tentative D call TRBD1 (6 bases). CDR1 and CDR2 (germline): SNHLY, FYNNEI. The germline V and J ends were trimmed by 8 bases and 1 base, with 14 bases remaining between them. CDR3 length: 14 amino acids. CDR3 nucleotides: TGTGCCAGCTCGGACAGCGAATTCCAAGAGACCCAGTACTTC. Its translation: CASSDSEFQETQYF.

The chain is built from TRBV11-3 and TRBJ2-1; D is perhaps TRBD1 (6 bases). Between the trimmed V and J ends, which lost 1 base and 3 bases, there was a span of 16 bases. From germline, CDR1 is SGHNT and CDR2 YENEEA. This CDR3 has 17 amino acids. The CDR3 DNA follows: TGTGCCAGCAGCTTAGGGCCGTTAGGGGGAAGCTACAATGAGCAGTTCTTC. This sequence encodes CASSLGPLGGSYNEQFF.

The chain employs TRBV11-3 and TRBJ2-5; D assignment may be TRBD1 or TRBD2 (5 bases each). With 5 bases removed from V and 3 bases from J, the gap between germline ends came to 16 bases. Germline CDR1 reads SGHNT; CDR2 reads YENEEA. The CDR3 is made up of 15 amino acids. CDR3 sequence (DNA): TGTGCCAGCAGCACTGGGACCGCCGGGAAAGAGACCCAGTACTTC. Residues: CASSTGTAGKETQYF. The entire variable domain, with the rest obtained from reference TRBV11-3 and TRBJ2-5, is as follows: EAGVVQSPRYKIIEKKQPVAFWCNPISGHNTLYWYLQNLGQGPELLIRYENEEAVDDSQLPKDRFSAERLKGVDSTLKIQPAELGDSAVYLCASSTGTAGKETQYFGPGTRLLVL.

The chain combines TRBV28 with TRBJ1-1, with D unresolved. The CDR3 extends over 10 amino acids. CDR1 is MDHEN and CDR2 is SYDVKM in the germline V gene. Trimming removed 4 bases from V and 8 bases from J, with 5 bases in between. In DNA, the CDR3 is TGTGCCAGCAGTTCAGGAGAAGCTTTCTTT. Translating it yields CASSSGEAFF.

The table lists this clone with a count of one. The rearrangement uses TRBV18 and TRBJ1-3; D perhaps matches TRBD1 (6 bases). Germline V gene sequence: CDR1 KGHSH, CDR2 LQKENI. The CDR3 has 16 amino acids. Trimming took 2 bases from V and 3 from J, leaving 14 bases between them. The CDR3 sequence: CASSPFTQGNGNTIYF. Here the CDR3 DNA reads TGTGCCAGCTCACCATTCACTCAGGGGAATGGAAACACCATATATTTT.

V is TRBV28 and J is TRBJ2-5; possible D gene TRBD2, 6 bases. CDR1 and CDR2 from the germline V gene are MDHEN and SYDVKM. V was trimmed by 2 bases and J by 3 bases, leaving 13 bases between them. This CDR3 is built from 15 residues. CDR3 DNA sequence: TGTGCCAGCAGTTTACGGGGACTTGTTAAAGAGACCCAGTACTTC. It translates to CASSLRGLVKETQYF.

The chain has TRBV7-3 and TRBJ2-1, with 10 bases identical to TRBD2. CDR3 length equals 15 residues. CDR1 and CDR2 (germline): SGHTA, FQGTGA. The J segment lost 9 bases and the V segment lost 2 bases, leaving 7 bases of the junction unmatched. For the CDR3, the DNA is TGTGCCAGCAGCTTACGAGCGGGAGGGCTAGGTGAGCAGTTCTTC. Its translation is CASSLRAGGLGEQFF.

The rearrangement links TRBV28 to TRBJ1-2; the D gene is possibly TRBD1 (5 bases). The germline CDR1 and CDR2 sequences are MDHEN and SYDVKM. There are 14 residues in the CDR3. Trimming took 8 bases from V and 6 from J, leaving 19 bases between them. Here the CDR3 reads CASRPGTLTNGYTF. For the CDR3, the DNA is TGTGCCAGCCGTCCCGGGACCTTGACCAATGGCTACACCTTC.

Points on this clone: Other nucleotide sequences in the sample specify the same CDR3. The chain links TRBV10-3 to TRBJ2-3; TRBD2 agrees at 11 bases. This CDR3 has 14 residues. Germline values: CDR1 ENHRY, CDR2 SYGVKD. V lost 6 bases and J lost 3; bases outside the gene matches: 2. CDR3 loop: CAIRTSGSTDTQYF. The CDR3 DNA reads TGTGCCATCAGAACTAGCGGGAGTACAGATACGCAGTATTTT.